The entry below gives a single TCR beta chain sequence along with its context. Its target antigen remains unknown. At one end, the junction sequence differs from germline, possibly due to a read error. Each collaborating institution followed its own protocols to collect whole blood in K2EDTA tubes. Collaborator samples were shipped for TCRbeta analysis as frozen whole blood, isolated PBMCs, or DNA extracted from either sample type. The data stem from a study of blood T cell repertoires in COVID-19 (dated by TCRdb to between 2020 and 2021). Broadly, across the study: Samples covering the acute and convalescent phases of COVID-19 were provided by collaborators in the United States, Italy and Spain. Samples came from the ongoing ImmuneRACE study (first 160 participants) plus 1,254 subjects from 6 global collaborators. The material from the prospective study consisted of cDNA or gDNA derived from T cells, B-cell-depleted T cells, or PBMCs. The sample metadata nearly always contained a de-identified subject ID, COVID-19 status, age in years and sex. The repertoires were released in a freely available public database intended as a resource for research on the immune response to SARS-CoV-2. The dataset comprised deeply sampled blood TCRbeta repertoires from subjects exposed to, actively infected with, or recovered from COVID-19. Where available, HLA class I and class II types were taken from metadata supplied by the sample provider and were not determined by assay-based typing. Study-wide conclusions, independent of this receptor: The amount of clinical and demographic metadata varied by source and participant and was provided uncurated.

TCRbeta CDR3 regions were amplified from genomic DNA using the immunoSEQ Assay, a bias-controlled multiplex PCR. The source study handled its data this way. Nucleated cell counts per sample were estimated from amplification of reference gene primers within the assay. Sequence reads were collapsed and filtered to measure the absolute abundance of every unique TCRbeta CDR3 rearrangement. For each sample, productive Simpson clonality was calculated by taking the square root of Simpson's diversity index across productive rearrangements. This immuneACCESS table, as held by TCRdb, lists in-frame sequences with V and J called but not all clones. Of the missing ones, under half trace to an unresolved V gene in checked studies; the others have no known cause. Clone size and the V and J calls come from that table; the DNA yielded D and trimming. The sample table shows just over 150,000 clones, and roughly 85% are seen once. The ten top clones hold about 3.5% of the sample.

The clonotype originates from a human donor with acute or convalescent COVID-19. The donor label of this sample is uncertain. The material sequenced was peripheral blood.

The CDR3 loop reads CASSPYGTSGHF. The nucleotide sequence is TGTGCCAGCAGCCCCTATGGGACTAGCGGGCACTTC. The rearranged chain carries TRBV11-2 and TRBJ2-5, with 12 junctional bases fitting TRBD2. CDR3 length: 12 amino acids, cysteine to phenylalanine. Of the read, only the CDR3 DNA is kept; its 36 bases are in frame from base 1. Looking up the germline V gene yields CDR1 SGHAT and CDR2 FQNNGV.